The 16 T cell receptor beta chains below were found in one sample sequenced in a study of T-cell reconstitution after alpha-beta-depleted transplantation in children. Molecular barcoding with unique molecular identifiers was used for the TCRbeta library. MiXCR, applied by TCRdb to the PCR reads, yields one record per CDR3 protein. The sample contains hundreds of thousands of distinct CDR3 sequences, under 30% of which appear only once. Sequencing used PBMCs, mostly from graft donor cells, obtained 360 days after TCRalphabeta/CD19-depleted stem cell transplant. The receptor source for this set is a boy under two years old who had a stem cell transplant for acute myeloid leukemia, so the T cells may come from the graft donor.

Regarding this clonotype: A much more abundant neighbour one base away suggests this may be a read error. The V call is TRBV7-8, the J call TRBJ2-2, with a tentative D call TRBD2 (6 bases). Germline V gives CDR1 SGHVS, CDR2 FQNEAQ. The CDR3 has 13 residues. CDR3 in DNA: TGTGCCACCCGGGACTGGAACACCGGGGACCTGTTTTTT. It codes for CATRDWNTGDLFF.

This chain connects TRBV12-3 or TRBV12-4 to TRBJ2-5, with 7 bases matching TRBD1. The CDR3 totals 16 residues. V shed 6 bases and J 1 base; nucleotides not matched to a gene: 11. The CDR3 protein is CASSRPGQNPQETQYF. CDR3 bases: TGTGCCAGCAGCAGGCCGGGACAGAATCCCCAAGAGACCCAGTACTTC.

The gene calls are TRBV9 and TRBJ2-1, with 12 bases aligning to TRBD2. Trimming cost V 3 bases and J 6 bases; bases outside gene matches: 10. CDR1 is SGDLS and CDR2 is YYNGEE in the germline V gene. There are 17 residues in the CDR3. The CDR3 bases are TGTGCCAGCAGCGCCCCACCTAGCGGGGGGGTTTCCAATGAGCAGTTCTTC. It yields the protein CASSAPPSGGVSNEQFF.

This clonotype has a handful of counts. This chain uses TRBV6-5 with TRBJ1-6; D ambiguous. Germline V gives CDR1 MNHEY, CDR2 SVGAGI. The CDR3 sequence is 15 residues long. V lost 2 bases and J 8 bases, leaving 13 bases between the germline ends. The CDR3: CASSYRLNRDSPLHF. The CDR3 region has the DNA TGTGCCAGCAGTTACAGACTTAATCGGGATTCACCCCTCCACTTT.

Ten or more counts support this clonotype. The V call is TRBV5-5, the J call TRBJ2-5, with 8 bases matching TRBD2. V dropped 4 bases and J dropped 1; count of bases not matched to a gene: 12. CDR1 and CDR2 (germline): SGHKS, YYEKEE (reference sequence). The CDR3 runs to 17 residues. CDR3 in DNA: TGTGCCAGCAGCCTCGAGGGAGCGGGGGCCTTCCAAGAGACCCAGTACTTC. The encoded protein is CASSLEGAGAFQETQYF.

This clonotype was counted many times. The chain is built from TRBV7-6 and TRBJ1-1; D may be TRBD1 (6 bases). The V end was cut by 5 bases, the J end by 0 bases, with 13 bases between. The CDR3 is made up of 15 amino acids. Germline CDR1 SGHVS, CDR2 FNYEAQ. This CDR3 reads CASSPRQVMNTEAFF. For the CDR3, the DNA is TGTGCCAGCAGCCCGAGACAGGTCATGAACACTGAAGCTTTCTTT.

In its sample, this clonotype was seen a few times. J is TRBJ1-3 and V is TRBV29-1; D gene unclear. Germline lookup yields CDR1 SQVTM and CDR2 ANQGSEA. Trimming removed 5 bases from V and 0 bases from J, with 8 bases in between. This CDR3 contains 13 residues. The CDR3 protein is CSVTRSSGNTIYF. Here the CDR3 DNA reads TGCAGCGTTACCAGGAGCTCTGGAAACACCATATATTTT.

This clonotype was seen a few times. The CDR3 DNA follows: TGCAGTGCTTCGACAGCATTCAAAGGTCAAGAGACCCAGTACTTC. This translates into CSASTAFKGQETQYF. The chain employs TRBV20-1 and TRBJ2-5; possible D gene TRBD1, 5 bases. Germline CDR1 and CDR2: DFQATT and SNEGSKA (reference sequence). The CDR3 is made up of 15 amino acids. Trimming removed 5 bases at V and 2 bases at J, with 18 bases between.

The J gene is TRBJ2-2, the V gene TRBV5-1, with D perhaps being TRBD1 or TRBD2 (5 bases each). The CDR3 has 17 residues. Trimming shortened V by 2 bases and J by 8 bases, and 22 bases separated the two germline ends. CDR1 is SGHRS and CDR2 is YFSETQ in the germline V gene. The CDR3 sequence is CASSFAFRDLLTGELFF. The CDR3 DNA reads as TGCGCCAGCAGCTTCGCATTCCGGGACCTCCTTACTGGGGAGCTGTTTTTT.

This clonotype was picked up many times. The rearrangement links TRBV5-1 to TRBJ2-5; the match to TRBD2 covers 9 bases. The CDR3 runs 16 residues. V was clipped by 4 bases and J by 4 bases; unmatched bases: 11. Germline assignment: CDR1 SGHRS and CDR2 YFSETQ. CDR3 region: CASSREASGVVETQYF. CDR3 nucleotide sequence: TGCGCCAGCAGCCGGGAGGCTAGCGGGGTGGTAGAGACCCAGTACTTC. Based on the CDR3 plus reference TRBV5-1 and TRBJ2-5, the full variable domain is KAGVTQTPRYLIKTRGQQVTLSCSPISGHRSVSWYQQTPGQGLQFLFEYFSETQRNKGNFPGRFSGRQFSNSRSEMNVSTLELGDSALYLCASSREASGVVETQYFGPGTRLLVL.

J is TRBJ2-1 and V is TRBV12-3 or TRBV12-4, with 9 bases that match TRBD2. Unmatched junction bases numbered 19, after V lost 6 bases and J lost 10 bases. This CDR3 is built from 17 residues. CDR3 sequence: CASSHPESGGPHGEQFF. For the CDR3, the DNA is TGTGCCAGCAGCCACCCGGAGAGCGGGGGGCCCCATGGGGAGCAGTTCTTC.

The chain couples TRBV18 to TRBJ2-7; TRBD2 is a possible D gene (6 bases). The CDR3 is made up of 14 amino acids. V lost 3 bases, J lost 1 base, and 10 bases lay in between. The germline V gene encodes CDR1 KGHSH and CDR2 LQKENI. The CDR3 loop reads CASSPQEGSYEQYV. The CDR3 DNA follows: TGTGCCAGCTCACCTCAGGAGGGGTCCTACGAGCAGTACGTC.

The sample holds many counts of this clonotype. The chain combines TRBV21-1 with TRBJ2-7. TRBV21-1 is shown as a pseudogene. The CDR3 spans 17 residues. The CDR3 nucleotides are TGTGCCAGCAGCAAAGGTGGTGGGGGTAGAGGCTCCTACGAGCAGTACTTC. It yields the protein CASSKGGGGRGSYEQYF.

The CDR3 DNA is TGTGCCAGCAGCCCGGGGCCACAGGGAGATACGCAGTATTTT. It specifies CASSPGPQGDTQYF. This chain uses TRBV7-9 with TRBJ2-3, with D possibly matching TRBD1 (6 bases). This CDR3 contains 14 residues. The ends were cut back, 5 bases at V and 5 bases at J, with 14 bases in the middle. The germline CDR1 and CDR2 sequences are SEHNR and FQNEAQ (reference sequence).

At least ten counts were recorded for this clonotype. This chain connects TRBV24-1 to TRBJ2-3; 7 bases line up with TRBD1. The CDR3 has 16 amino acids. CDR1 and CDR2 (germline): KGHDR, SFDVKD. Unmatched junction bases numbered 6, after V lost 3 bases and J lost 1 base. The CDR3 DNA reads TGTGCCACCAGTGATACCCGACAGGGAGGCACAGATACGCAGTATTTT. It yields the protein CATSDTRQGGTDTQYF.

This CDR3 reads CSARDPHAGPYNEQFF. CDR3 in DNA: TGCAGTGCTAGAGATCCGCATGCGGGTCCCTACAATGAGCAGTTCTTC. V is TRBV20-1 and J is TRBJ2-1; D perhaps matches TRBD2 (5 bases). Germline CDR1 is DFQATT and CDR2 is SNEGSKA (reference sequence). The CDR3 loop spans 16 amino acids. V was pared by 0 bases and J by 2 bases, with 14 bases between.